These 12 T cell receptor beta chains originate from one sample sequenced in a study of shared clonotypes between healthy human individuals. Clones were sequenced by immunoSEQ multiplex PCR, and TCRdb holds only the in-frame ones, with some missing. The sample yields about 1.1 million clones, more than 75% seen once. Sequencing used memory CD4+ T cells from PBMCs. Subset indicated: CD45RA-negative fraction. The receptor set was obtained from a young man in good health. Some clones in this sample may be carry-over from other donors' samples.

There are a few counts of this clone. The same CDR3 also results from other DNA sequences found in this sample. This chain connects TRBV27 to TRBJ2-7; no firm D call. The CDR3 is made up of 14 amino acids. Germline CDR1 is MNHEY and CDR2 is SMNVEV (reference sequence). V was trimmed by 1 base and J by 4 bases, leaving 11 bases between them. Written as DNA, the CDR3 is TGTGCCAGCAGTTTATACCCAGGAGATTACGAGCAGTACTTC. Its protein product is CASSLYPGDYEQYF.

This chain connects TRBV28 to TRBJ1-4; TRBD1 is a possible D gene (6 bases). Trimming stripped 5 bases from V and 8 bases from J, with 21 bases between. The germline gives CDR1 MDHEN, CDR2 SYDVKM. The CDR3 runs 16 residues. The CDR3 region has the DNA TGTGCCAGCAGTCTAGTCGGACAGACTTGGGGGGAAAAACTGTTTTTT. It yields the protein CASSLVGQTWGEKLFF.

V usage is TRBV2 and J usage is TRBJ1-1, with D perhaps matching TRBD1 (5 bases). Trimming took off 4 bases at V and 7 bases at J, with 13 bases between the two ends. Germline CDR1 reads SNHLY; CDR2 reads FYNNEI. The CDR3 extends over 13 amino acids. Written as DNA, the CDR3 is TGTGCCAGCAGTGCCGGGCAGGGCTTTGAAGCTTTCTTT. Translating gives CASSAGQGFEAFF.

The chain has TRBV10-3 and TRBJ1-5; TRBD1 is a possible D gene (5 bases). CDR1 and CDR2 (germline): ENHRY, SYGVKD. Deletions cut 3 bases from V and 4 bases from J, with 13 bases between. There are 15 residues in the CDR3. CDR3 residues: CAISEARDGNQPQHF. Written as DNA, the CDR3 is TGTGCCATCAGTGAAGCCAGGGACGGGAATCAGCCCCAGCATTTT.

The chain uses TRBV25-1 and TRBJ1-1; a possible D gene is TRBD1 (6 bases). With 4 bases removed from V and 6 bases from J, the gap between germline ends came to 15 bases. Germline V CDR1 and CDR2: MGHDK, SYGVNS. This CDR3 has 14 residues. The CDR3 is CASSVVRGSAEAFF. Here the CDR3 DNA reads TGTGCCAGCAGTGTCGTAAGGGGGAGCGCTGAAGCTTTCTTT.

The chain combines TRBV4-3 with TRBJ2-6; unclear D gene. V was trimmed by 3 bases and J by 0 bases, leaving 6 bases between them. The CDR3 has 15 amino acids. Germline CDR1 and CDR2: LGHNA and YSLEER. In nucleotides, the CDR3 is TGCGCCAGCAGCCATCGCCGCTCTGGGGCCAACGTCCTGACTTTC. Its protein is CASSHRRSGANVLTF.

This chain connects TRBV25-1 to TRBJ1-3, with a weak D call TRBD1 (5 bases). Germline V gene sequence: CDR1 MGHDK, CDR2 SYGVNS. The CDR3 is 14 amino acids. V was shortened by 6 bases and J by 1 base, with 10 bases between the two germline ends. This CDR3 is CASRDWGSGNTIYF. In nucleotides, the CDR3 is TGTGCCAGCAGGGATTGGGGGTCTGGAAACACCATATATTTT.

With respect to this clone: Other DNA sequences of this sample code for an identical CDR3. This sequence joins TRBV29-1 and TRBJ2-1, with a weak D call TRBD1 (5 bases). Germline CDR1 SQVTM, CDR2 ANQGSEA. CDR3 length: 11 residues. V lost 3 bases and J lost 7, with 7 bases in between. The CDR3, as DNA: TGCAGCGTTGAGCGGACAAATGAGCAGTTCTTC. Protein product: CSVERTNEQFF.

This clone has only a few counts. The rearrangement links TRBV4-2 to TRBJ2-3; D could derive from TRBD1 or TRBD2 (5 bases each). Germline V CDR1 and CDR2: LGHNA, YNFKEQ. This CDR3 spans 15 amino acids. V dropped 8 bases and J dropped 1 base, with 16 bases sitting between them. DNA of the CDR3: TGTGCCAGCCAGGGACGTAGGGGAGGCACAGATACGCAGTATTTT. Translating gives CASQGRRGGTDTQYF.

The gene calls are TRBV9 and TRBJ2-2; D is perhaps TRBD1 (6 bases). The germline gives CDR1 SGDLS, CDR2 YYNGEE. This CDR3 has 19 residues. V dropped 0 bases and J dropped 0 bases, with 18 bases sitting between them. As DNA, the CDR3 is TGTGCCAGCAGCGTAGTAGGGGGTGCTCAGGAATCGAACACCGGGGAGCTGTTTTTT. This sequence encodes CASSVVGGAQESNTGELFF.

The rearrangement joins TRBV10-1 to TRBJ2-3; no clear D gene. The length of the CDR3 is 15 residues. Trimming took off 5 bases at V and 9 bases at J, with 21 bases between the two ends. Germline CDR1 is WNHNN and CDR2 is SYGVQD (reference sequence). The chain's CDR3 is CASSTTNTPPWTQYF. CDR3 bases: TGCGCCAGCAGTACAACAAATACCCCCCCTTGGACGCAGTATTTT.

The chain employs TRBV5-1 and TRBJ2-2, with D possibly matching TRBD1 (6 bases). CDR1 SGHRS and CDR2 YFSETQ come from the germline V gene. V was cut by 0 bases and J by 5 bases, with 14 bases left in between. The CDR3 spans 16 residues. This CDR3 is CASSLAPQGQTGELFF. The CDR3 DNA is TGCGCCAGCAGCTTGGCCCCACAGGGTCAAACCGGGGAGCTGTTTTTT.